This passage covers 3 T cell receptor beta chains from one sample sequenced in a study of blood T cell repertoires in COVID-19. Clones were sequenced by immunoSEQ multiplex PCR, and TCRdb holds only the in-frame ones, with some missing. The sample has about 260,000 clones; around 92% are singletons. The sequenced material came from peripheral blood. Every receptor here comes from a person in their late teens or twenties with COVID-19, enrolled during active disease.

The chain has TRBV18 and TRBJ1-4, with TRBD1 matching over 7 bases. CDR1 is KGHSH, CDR2 LQKENI, per germline. V lost 6 bases to trimming and J lost 0 bases; unmatched junction nucleotides: 7. The CDR3 covers 16 residues. CDR3 coding DNA: TGTGCCAGCTCCTCCGGACAGGTTGCAACTAATGAAAAACTGTTTTTT. Translated, it gives CASSSGQVATNEKLFF.

The chain has TRBV6-2 or TRBV6-3 and TRBJ1-3, with D possibly TRBD1 on 6 matching bases. V lost 2 bases and J 2 bases, leaving 7 bases between the germline ends. CDR1 MNHEY and CDR2 SVGEGT come from the germline V gene. The CDR3 sequence is 14 residues long. The CDR3 region is CASSYGTTGNTIYF. Here the CDR3 DNA reads TGTGCCAGCAGTTACGGGACAACTGGAAACACCATATATTTT.

V gene TRBV2 combines with J gene TRBJ1-4, with a possible D match to TRBD1 (6 bases). The germline gives CDR1 SNHLY, CDR2 FYNNEI. V was clipped by 1 base and J by 11 bases, with 8 bases between them. The CDR3 loop spans 12 amino acids. CDR3 coding DNA: TGTGCCAGCAGTGAAGAAGGGGGTAAACTGTTTTTT. It translates to CASSEEGGKLFF.